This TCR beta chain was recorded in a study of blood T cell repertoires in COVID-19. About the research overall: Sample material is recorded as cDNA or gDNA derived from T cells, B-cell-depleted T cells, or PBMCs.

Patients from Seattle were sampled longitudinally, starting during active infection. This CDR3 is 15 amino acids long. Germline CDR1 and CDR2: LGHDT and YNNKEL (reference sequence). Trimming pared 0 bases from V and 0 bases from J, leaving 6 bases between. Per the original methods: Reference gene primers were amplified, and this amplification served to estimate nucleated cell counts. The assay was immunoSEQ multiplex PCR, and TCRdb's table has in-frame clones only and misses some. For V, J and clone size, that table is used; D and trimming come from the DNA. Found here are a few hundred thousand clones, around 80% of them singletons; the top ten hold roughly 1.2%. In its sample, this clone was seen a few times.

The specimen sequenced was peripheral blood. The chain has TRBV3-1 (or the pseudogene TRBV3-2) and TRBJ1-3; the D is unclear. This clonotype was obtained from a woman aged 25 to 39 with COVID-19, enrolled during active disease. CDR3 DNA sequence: TGTGCCAGCAGCCAAGATTCCAGCTCTGGAAACACCATATATTTT. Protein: CASSQDSSSGNTIYF.